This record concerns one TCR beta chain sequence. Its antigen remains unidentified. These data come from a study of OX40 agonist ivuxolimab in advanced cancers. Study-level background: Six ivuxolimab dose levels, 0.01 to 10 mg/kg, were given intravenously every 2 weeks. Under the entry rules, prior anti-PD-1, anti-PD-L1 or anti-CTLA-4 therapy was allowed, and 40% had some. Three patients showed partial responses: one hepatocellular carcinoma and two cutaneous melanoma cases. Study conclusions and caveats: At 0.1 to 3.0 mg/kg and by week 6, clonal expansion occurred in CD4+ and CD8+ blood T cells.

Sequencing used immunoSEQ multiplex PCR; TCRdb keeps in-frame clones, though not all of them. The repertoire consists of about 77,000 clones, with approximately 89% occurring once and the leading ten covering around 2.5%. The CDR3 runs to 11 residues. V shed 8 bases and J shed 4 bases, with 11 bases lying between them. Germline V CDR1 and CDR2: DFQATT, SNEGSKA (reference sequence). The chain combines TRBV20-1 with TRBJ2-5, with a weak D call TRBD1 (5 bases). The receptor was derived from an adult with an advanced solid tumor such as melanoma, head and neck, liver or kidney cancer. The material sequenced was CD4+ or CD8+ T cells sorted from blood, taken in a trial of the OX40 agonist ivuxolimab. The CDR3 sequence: CSTGQGETQYF. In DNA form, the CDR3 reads TGCAGTACGGGCCAGGGAGAGACCCAGTACTTC.